Presented here are 24 T cell receptor beta chains from one specimen sequenced in a study of cytotoxic CD8 clonotypes in ibrutinib-treated CLL. Assay used: immunoSEQ multiplex PCR; TCRdb lists only in-frame clones, some missing. Here the sample spans some 140,000 clones, 70% to 80% being singletons. The specimen comprised PBMCs, sampled after 12 months of ibrutinib treatment. These receptors all stem from a human donor with chronic lymphocytic leukemia.

This clone was seen a few times. Other DNA sequences in the same sample also yield this CDR3. This chain joins TRBV6-1 and TRBJ2-1; 8 nucleotides line up with TRBD2. Per the germline V gene, CDR1 is MNHNS and CDR2 is SASEGT. CDR3 length equals 15 residues. With V trimmed by 2 bases and J by 0 bases, 0 bases remained unmatched. This CDR3 reads CASSELAGSYNEQFF. In DNA, the CDR3 is TGTGCCAGCAGTGAACTAGCGGGCTCCTACAATGAGCAGTTCTTC.

This sequence joins TRBV11-3 and TRBJ2-7; 10 nucleotides line up with TRBD2. V shed 5 bases, J shed 2 bases, and the junction held 6 bases outside the gene matches. Germline V lookup: CDR1 SGHNT, CDR2 YENEEA. This CDR3 is 15 amino acids long. The CDR3 sequence: CASSPGLATTYEQYF. In DNA form, the CDR3 reads TGTGCCAGCAGCCCGGGACTAGCGACAACCTACGAGCAGTACTTC.

The rearrangement joins TRBV11-2 to TRBJ2-3; D is possibly TRBD1 or TRBD2 (5 bases each). The CDR3 is made up of 16 amino acids. The germline V gene encodes CDR1 SGHAT and CDR2 FQNNGV. Trimming took off 1 base at V and 2 bases at J, with 13 bases between the two ends. CDR3 sequence reads: CASSLAGRAPTDTQYF. In DNA form, the CDR3 reads TGTGCCAGCAGCTTAGCGGGGCGAGCTCCCACAGATACGCAGTATTTT.

This chain uses TRBV27 with TRBJ1-1; a possible D gene is TRBD1 (5 bases). Trimming pared 2 bases from V and 5 bases from J, leaving 6 bases between. Germline V gene sequence: CDR1 MNHEY, CDR2 SMNVEV (reference sequence). The CDR3 runs 12 residues. CDR3 loop: CASSLTGTEAFF. In DNA, the CDR3 is TGTGCCAGCAGTTTAACAGGTACTGAAGCTTTCTTT.

This chain joins TRBV6-5 and TRBJ1-1, with D maybe TRBD1 (6 bases). Germline V gene sequence: CDR1 MNHEY, CDR2 SVGAGI. The CDR3 has 14 amino acids. V lost 0 bases, J lost 4 bases, and 9 bases lay in between. The CDR3 DNA follows: TGTGCCAGCAGTTACTCACAGGGTTCCACTGAAGCTTTCTTT. Translated, it gives CASSYSQGSTEAFF.

The rearrangement joins TRBV7-8 to TRBJ1-5; no clear D gene. V gave up 5 bases and J gave up 2 bases, with 10 bases separating them. CDR3 length equals 14 residues. Germline lookup yields CDR1 SGHVS and CDR2 FQNEAQ. This CDR3 is CASSPRLGNQPQHF. CDR3 bases: TGTGCCAGCAGCCCGAGGTTGGGCAATCAGCCCCAGCATTTT.

The genes are TRBV28 and TRBJ1-5, with D possibly being TRBD1 (5 bases). CDR1 is MDHEN, CDR2 SYDVKM, per germline. V was clipped by 5 bases and J by 3 bases, with 14 bases between them. This CDR3 contains 15 residues. The CDR3 nucleotides read TGTGCCAGCAGTCAGCGCGGGGGGGTCAATCAGCCCCAGCATTTT. Translation gives CASSQRGGVNQPQHF.

This chain joins TRBV6-6 and TRBJ1-5; maybe TRBD1 (5 bases). CDR1 is MNHNY and CDR2 is SVGAGI in the germline V gene (reference sequence). V lost 2 bases and J lost 5, with 13 bases in between. The CDR3 runs to 15 residues. CDR3 DNA: TGTGCCAGCAGTTACGGGGGGAATAACGATCAGCCCCAGCATTTT. This translates into CASSYGGNNDQPQHF.

This clone is a singleton in its sample. The rearrangement links TRBV7-9 to TRBJ1-3; D remains ambiguous. Germline CDR1 SEHNR, CDR2 FQNEAQ (reference sequence). This CDR3 region has 13 residues. Trimming stripped 5 bases from V and 0 bases from J, with 5 bases between. The CDR3 bases are TGTGCCAGCAGCCCACTCTCTGGAAACACCATATATTTT. It encodes CASSPLSGNTIYF.

The chain uses TRBV25-1 and TRBJ2-2; D tentatively reads TRBD1 or TRBD2 (5 bases each). The ends were cut back, 4 bases at V and 5 bases at J, with 14 bases in the middle. Germline V gene data show CDR1 as MGHDK and CDR2 as SYGVNS. The CDR3 loop spans 15 amino acids. The DNA for the CDR3 is TGTGCCAGCAGTGGCACGAGGGGTGCGACCGGGGAGCTGTTTTTT. The encoded protein is CASSGTRGATGELFF.

V gene TRBV5-1 combines with J gene TRBJ2-2; 7 bases align to TRBD2. Trimming cost V 6 bases and J 1 base; bases outside gene matches: 9. The CDR3 covers 16 residues. Germline loops: CDR1 SGHRS, CDR2 YFSETQ. CDR3 nucleotide sequence: TGCGCCAGCAAGGGTGGCGGGAGTAGGAACACCGGGGAGCTGTTTTTT. Translation gives CASKGGGSRNTGELFF.

The CDR3 DNA reads as TGTGCCAGTACCAAGACAGGGCCGGACACCGGGGAGCTGTTTTTT. Encoded protein: CASTKTGPDTGELFF. The J gene is TRBJ2-2, the V gene TRBV19; 7 nucleotides match TRBD1. The CDR3 totals 15 residues. CDR1 LNHDA and CDR2 SQIVND come from the germline V gene (reference sequence). V dropped 7 bases and J dropped 3; count of bases not matched to a gene: 8.

This rearrangement joins TRBV9 to TRBJ2-6; D call uncertain. Germline CDR1 SGDLS, CDR2 YYNGEE. V was cut by 0 bases and J by 0 bases, with 4 bases left in between. This CDR3 is built from 15 residues. In DNA, the CDR3 is TGTGCCAGCAGCGTAGTCGGCTCTGGGGCCAACGTCCTGACTTTC. Translated, it gives CASSVVGSGANVLTF.

The V and J genes are TRBV11-2 and TRBJ2-1, with a tentative D call TRBD2 (5 bases). CDR3 size: 16 residues. Trimming shortened V by 5 bases and J by 2 bases, and 16 bases separated the two germline ends. The V gene's germline CDR1 is SGHAT and CDR2 FQNNGV. This CDR3 reads CASSEGLVVPYNEQFF. The CDR3 DNA is TGTGCCAGCAGCGAGGGATTAGTAGTCCCCTACAATGAGCAGTTCTTC.

V and J are TRBV10-3 and TRBJ2-7; D not resolved. CDR3 length: 12 amino acids. The V gene's germline CDR1 is ENHRY and CDR2 SYGVKD. Between the trimmed V and J ends, which lost 10 bases and 2 bases, there was a span of 12 bases. Written as DNA, the CDR3 is TGTGCCACCCAGGATAATCCCTACGAGCAGTACTTC. It codes for CATQDNPYEQYF.

V usage is TRBV5-1 and J usage is TRBJ2-7; D may match TRBD1 or TRBD2 (5 bases each). Germline V gene data show CDR1 as SGHRS and CDR2 as YFSETQ. With 4 bases removed from V and 1 base from J, the gap between germline ends came to 18 bases. This CDR3 is built from 16 residues. This CDR3 reads CASSQEWGFVSYEQYF. The CDR3 DNA reads as TGCGCCAGCAGCCAGGAGTGGGGGTTCGTATCCTACGAGCAGTACTTC. The variable domain in full, with the rest retrieved from reference TRBV5-1 and TRBJ2-7, is KAGVTQTPRYLIKTRGQQVTLSCSPISGHRSVSWYQQTPGQGLQFLFEYFSETQRNKGNFPGRFSGRQFSNSRSEMNVSTLELGDSALYLCASSQEWGFVSYEQYFGPGTRLTVT.

CDR3: CSGWANTEAFF. Here the CDR3 DNA reads TGCAGTGGTTGGGCGAACACTGAAGCTTTCTTT. The rearrangement uses TRBV20-1 and TRBJ1-1, with unresolved D. This CDR3 contains 11 residues. Germline loops: CDR1 DFQATT, CDR2 SNEGSKA (reference sequence). Trimming took 7 bases from V and 1 from J, leaving 7 bases between them.

This chain connects TRBV9 to TRBJ1-2; D possibly corresponds to TRBD1 (5 bases). The CDR3 spans 16 residues. Trimming cost V 4 bases and J 2 bases, with 18 bases left between them. The V gene's germline CDR1 is SGDLS and CDR2 YYNGEE. CDR3 region: CASSPRAYGANYGYTF. The CDR3 bases are TGTGCCAGCAGCCCCCGGGCATACGGGGCCAACTATGGCTACACCTTC. Looking up the rest from reference TRBV9 and TRBJ1-2 gives the full variable domain: DSGVTQTPKHLITATGQRVTLRCSPRSGDLSVYWYQQSLDQGLQFLIQYYNGEERAKGNILERFSAQQFPDLHSELNLSSLELGDSALYFCASSPRAYGANYGYTFGSGTRLTVV.

The chain is built from TRBV13 and TRBJ2-1; D is uncertain. Germline values: CDR1 PRHDT, CDR2 FYEKMQ (reference sequence). Deletions cut 2 bases from V and 2 bases from J, with 13 bases between. The CDR3 contains 16 residues. This chain's CDR3 is CASSLIDTSPYNEQFF. The DNA of the CDR3 is TGTGCCAGCAGCTTAATAGACACATCCCCCTACAATGAGCAGTTCTTC.

This sequence joins TRBV27 and TRBJ1-4, with D maybe TRBD1 (5 bases). The germline V gene has CDR1 MNHEY and CDR2 SMNVEV (reference sequence). The CDR3 extends over 15 amino acids. With 6 bases removed from V and 3 bases from J, the gap between germline ends came to 14 bases. In DNA, the CDR3 is TGTGCCAGCAGCCGAGGCAGGGCGGCTAATGAAAAACTGTTTTTT. This sequence encodes CASSRGRAANEKLFF.

V usage is TRBV18 and J usage is TRBJ2-7, with D tentatively TRBD2 (6 bases). Trimming removed 0 bases at V and 2 bases at J, with 8 bases between. The CDR3 contains 14 residues. Germline V lookup: CDR1 KGHSH, CDR2 LQKENI. CDR3: CASSPPEGTYEQYF. The CDR3 DNA reads as TGTGCCAGCTCACCACCGGAGGGAACCTACGAGCAGTACTTC. The variable domain in full, completed from reference TRBV18 and TRBJ2-7, reads NAGVMQNPRHLVRRRGQEARLRCSPMKGHSHVYWYRQLPEEGLKFMVYLQKENIIDESGMPKERFSAEFPKEGPSILRIQQVVRGDSAAYFCASSPPEGTYEQYFGPGTRLTVT.

The V and J genes are TRBV6-1 and TRBJ2-7, with 7 bases identical to TRBD2. The CDR3 is 13 amino acids. After removal of 9 bases from V and 4 bases from J, the junction contained 9 bases not matched to a gene. Germline values: CDR1 MNHNS, CDR2 SASEGT. As DNA, the CDR3 is TGTGCCAGTATCCGGGACTATCCTTACGAGCAGTACTTC. This translates into CASIRDYPYEQYF.

V and J are TRBV5-6 and TRBJ2-5; D is unclear. The germline CDR1 and CDR2 sequences are SGHDT and YYEEEE. V was trimmed by 5 bases and J by 5 bases, leaving 13 bases between them. The CDR3 is 13 residues long. CDR3 DNA sequence: TGTGCCAGCAGTCGCGCGGATCGGGAGACCCAGTACTTC. Translating gives CASSRADRETQYF.

This chain connects TRBV30 to TRBJ1-3; D unresolved. Germline assignment: CDR1 GTSNPN and CDR2 SVGIG (reference sequence). V was shortened by 0 bases and J by 0 bases, with 6 bases between the two germline ends. This CDR3 spans 14 amino acids. The CDR3: CAWSVGNSGNTIYF. In nucleotides, the CDR3 is TGTGCCTGGAGTGTAGGGAACTCTGGAAACACCATATATTTT.